The clone carrying this TCR beta chain was detected many times. No antigen is known for it. The sample comes from a study of human T cells and chemical hapten exposure. Overall study: Sensitizing treatment utilized 2% DPC over a 2 cm by 2 cm portion of upper inner arm skin.

Per the authors' pipeline: Sample TCR totals centred on a median of approximately 95,000, ranging roughly 23,224 to 690,600. TCRdb reprocessed the RACE reads with MiXCR, giving one entry per CDR3 protein. TCRdb assigned the V and J calls; the authors' analysis was not used. There are some 350,000 distinct CDR3 sequences in the sample; around 7% occur only once, and less than 10% lies in the top ten. Points from the study as a whole: Because they had alopecia, donors may respond immunologically unlike healthy people.

Per germline, CDR1 SEHNR and CDR2 FQNEAQ (reference sequence). The CDR3 is 16 amino acids. The V end was cut by 4 bases, the J end by 0 bases, with 13 bases between. Time point of the sample: patch test 1, 2 weeks after DPC sensitization. Specified treatment: therapeutic diphenylcyclopropenone sensitization with weekly scalp DPC. Blood was collected ahead of every patch test applied. The sequence was collected from a young woman with alopecia areata. Some clones in this sample may be carry-over from other donors' samples. The V and J genes are TRBV7-9 and TRBJ2-4; D uncertain. Source: whole blood, taken in connection with sensitization to the hapten diphenylcyclopropenone (DPC). Written as DNA, the CDR3 is TGTGCCAGCAGCTCCCTAGGCCGTGAAGCCAAAAACATTCAGTACTTC. It specifies CASSSLGREAKNIQYF.